This T cell receptor beta chain was captured by sequencing in a study of blood T cell repertoires in COVID-19. Across the whole study: The cDNA or gDNA used as material had been derived from T cells, B-cell-depleted T cells, or PBMCs.

V was cut by 0 bases and J by 4 bases, with 11 bases left in between. CDR3 size: 16 residues. Germline CDR1 SGDLS, CDR2 YYNGEE. The assay was immunoSEQ multiplex PCR, and TCRdb's table has in-frame clones only and misses some. The sample yields fewer than 250,000 clones, around nine tenths seen once. This receptor was identified in a man aged 60-69 years with acute or convalescent COVID-19. Specimen: peripheral blood. The chain has TRBV9 and TRBJ1-6; D is perhaps TRBD1 (5 bases). The CDR3 is CASSVEAGMYNSPLHF. Here the CDR3 DNA reads TGTGCCAGCAGCGTAGAGGCAGGGATGTATAATTCACCCCTCCACTTT.